This T cell receptor (beta chain) comes out of a study of shared clonotypes between healthy human individuals. The study's findings and limits: It was anticipated that sequencing depth would influence how many clonotypes donors shared. On the whole, naive subsets had larger estimated richness than memory subsets had.

Between the trimmed V and J ends, which lost 11 bases and 5 bases, there was a span of 21 bases. The CDR3 runs to 15 residues. Germline CDR1 and CDR2: MNHNS and SASEGT. Concerning this clone itself: Its specificity is unknown.

The assay was run at deep level. TCRdb's table, derived via immunoSEQ multiplex PCR, lists solely in-frame clones and lacks some. Among 2 million to 2.5 million clones, 80% to 95% were seen once, and the ten largest hold around 0.38%. This TCR was sampled from a man between 18 and 29 years old in good health. Some clones in this sample may be carry-over from other donors' samples. The J gene is TRBJ2-2, the V gene TRBV6-1, with D possibly being TRBD2 (7 bases). Source material: naive CD4+ T cells from PBMCs. Noted subset: CD45RA+ positively selected. CDR3 residues: CAGTLGGGGTGELFF. The CDR3 DNA is TGTGCCGGCACCCTCGGGGGAGGGGGGACCGGGGAGCTGTTTTTT.